These T cell receptor beta chains were read from a single sample in a study of early T cells in non-severe SARS-CoV-2 infection. A single record per CDR3 protein comes from TCRdb applying MiXCR to the 5' RACE reads. The sample contains around 58,000 distinct CDR3 sequences, roughly 13% of which appear only once. Sample: whole blood. The receptors stem from an adult who was a healthcare worker with PCR-confirmed SARS-CoV-2 infection or an uninfected control (not recorded which). CDR3s include the opening cysteine and the closing phenylalanine or tryptophan. Fields, in order: D gene, V gene, clone size, J gene, CDR3 protein, CDR3 DNA. The D gene is left open where the match is weak. The size entry is marked missing in some rows and otherwise reads once, few, many or a size class.

D gene: NA
V gene: TRBV9
clone size: NA
J gene: TRBJ2-7
CDR3 protein: CASSPSGSYEQYF
CDR3 DNA: TGTGCCAGCAGCCCTTCCGGCTCCTACGAGCAGTACTTC

D gene: NA
V gene: TRBV3-1
clone size: many
J gene: TRBJ2-2
CDR3 protein: CASSQRGDHTGELFF
CDR3 DNA: TGTGCCAGCAGCCAGAGGGGTGATCATACCGGGGAGCTGTTTTTT

D gene: TRBD1
V gene: TRBV24-1
clone size: many
J gene: TRBJ2-3
CDR3 protein: CATPDRGRPDTQYF
CDR3 DNA: TGTGCCACCCCGGACAGGGGGCGCCCAGATACGCAGTATTTT

D gene: TRBD2
V gene: TRBV7-8
clone size: NA
J gene: TRBJ2-1
CDR3 protein: CASSLIWTSGHNEQFF
CDR3 DNA: TGTGCCAGCAGCTTAATCTGGACTAGCGGCCACAATGAGCAGTTCTTC

D gene: NA
V gene: TRBV24-1
clone size: many
J gene: TRBJ2-2
CDR3 protein: CATSPAGLANTGELFF
CDR3 DNA: TGTGCCACCAGCCCTGCGGGGCTCGCGAACACCGGGGAGCTGTTTTTT

D gene: NA
V gene: TRBV12-3/TRBV12-4
clone size: few
J gene: TRBJ1-1
CDR3 protein: CASRVQGQSEAFF
CDR3 DNA: TGTGCCAGCAGGGTCCAGGGTCAAAGTGAAGCTTTCTTT

D gene: NA
V gene: TRBV18
clone size: few
J gene: TRBJ2-4
CDR3 protein: CASSPQLGVGKNIQYF
CDR3 DNA: TGTGCCAGCTCACCCCAACTTGGGGTTGGGAAAAACATTCAGTACTTC

D gene: NA
V gene: TRBV14
clone size: NA
J gene: TRBJ2-1
CDR3 protein: CASSQLWQISEQFF
CDR3 DNA: TGTGCCAGCAGCCAGCTCTGGCAGATCAGTGAGCAGTTCTTC

D gene: NA
V gene: TRBV20-1
clone size: many
J gene: TRBJ1-6
CDR3 protein: CSAGEVRSGNSPLHF
CDR3 DNA: TGCAGTGCTGGGGAGGTCAGGTCGGGAAATTCACCCCTCCACTTT

D gene: NA
V gene: TRBV4-3
clone size: many
J gene: TRBJ2-2
CDR3 protein: CASSQDGGTGELFF
CDR3 DNA: TGCGCCAGCAGCCAAGATGGCGGCACCGGGGAGCTGTTTTTT

D gene: NA
V gene: TRBV18
clone size: many
J gene: TRBJ2-7
CDR3 protein: CASSLPGGVSPYEQYF
CDR3 DNA: TGTGCCAGCTCACTACCTGGGGGAGTGAGCCCCTACGAGCAGTACTTC

D gene: NA
V gene: TRBV7-3
clone size: NA
J gene: TRBJ2-1
CDR3 protein: CASSPLRGDEQFF
CDR3 DNA: TGTGCCAGCAGCCCGCTTCGGGGAGATGAGCAGTTCTTC

D gene: NA
V gene: TRBV6-5
clone size: many
J gene: TRBJ1-1
CDR3 protein: CASSPPLMNTEAFF
CDR3 DNA: TGTGCCAGCAGTCCCCCTCTGATGAACACTGAAGCTTTCTTT

D gene: TRBD1
V gene: TRBV12-3/TRBV12-4
clone size: few
J gene: TRBJ2-1
CDR3 protein: CASSLNRGTLSSYNEQFF
CDR3 DNA: TGTGCCAGCAGTTTAAACAGGGGTACGTTAAGCTCCTACAATGAGCAGTTCTTC

D gene: TRBD1
V gene: TRBV18
clone size: few
J gene: TRBJ1-1
CDR3 protein: CASSPRSGQMNTEAFF
CDR3 DNA: TGTGCCAGCTCACCACGCTCGGGACAGATGAACACTGAAGCTTTCTTT

D gene: NA
V gene: TRBV6-5
clone size: NA
J gene: TRBJ2-1
CDR3 protein: CASRFDSRSVNEQFF
CDR3 DNA: TGTGCCAGCAGATTTGACAGTAGGTCTGTCAATGAGCAGTTCTTC

D gene: NA
V gene: TRBV9
clone size: NA
J gene: TRBJ2-5
CDR3 protein: CASSAPQETQHF
CDR3 DNA: TGTGCCAGCAGCGCCCCGCAGGAGACCCAGCACTTC

D gene: NA
V gene: TRBV11-2
clone size: many
J gene: TRBJ1-1
CDR3 protein: CASSHGATEAFF
CDR3 DNA: TGTGCCAGCAGCCACGGGGCCACTGAAGCTTTCTTT

D gene: NA
V gene: TRBV7-2
clone size: many
J gene: TRBJ2-7
CDR3 protein: CASSPYGEQYF
CDR3 DNA: TGTGCCAGCAGCCCTTACGGAGAGCAGTACTTC

D gene: NA
V gene: TRBV7-2
clone size: few
J gene: TRBJ2-4
CDR3 protein: CASSLGAQPNIQYF
CDR3 DNA: TGTGCCAGCAGCTTAGGGGCTCAGCCGAACATTCAGTACTTC

D gene: TRBD2
V gene: TRBV6-1
clone size: many
J gene: TRBJ2-7
CDR3 protein: CASSEASGSSYEQYF
CDR3 DNA: TGTGCCAGCAGTGAAGCCAGCGGGAGCTCCTACGAGCAGTACTTC

D gene: TRBD1
V gene: TRBV9
clone size: NA
J gene: TRBJ1-6
CDR3 protein: CASSVNSGQGLSSPLHF
CDR3 DNA: TGTGCCAGCAGCGTAAATTCGGGACAGGGGTTAAGCTCACCCCTCCACTTT

D gene: NA
V gene: TRBV11-3
clone size: NA
J gene: TRBJ2-1
CDR3 protein: CASSFGGEQFF
CDR3 DNA: TGTGCCAGCAGCTTCGGGGGAGAGCAGTTCTTC

D gene: NA
V gene: TRBV7-2
clone size: large
J gene: TRBJ1-1
CDR3 protein: CASSLGGGGTEAFF
CDR3 DNA: TGTGCCAGCAGCTTAGGTGGAGGGGGCACTGAAGCTTTCTTT

D gene: TRBD2
V gene: TRBV5-4
clone size: NA
J gene: TRBJ2-7
CDR3 protein: CASSLEGTSGYEQYF
CDR3 DNA: TGTGCCAGCAGCTTGGAAGGGACTAGCGGTTACGAGCAGTACTTC

D gene: NA
V gene: TRBV9
clone size: many
J gene: TRBJ1-1
CDR3 protein: CASSAQDTEAFF
CDR3 DNA: TGTGCCAGCAGCGCACAGGACACTGAAGCTTTCTTT

D gene: NA
V gene: TRBV29-1
clone size: NA
J gene: TRBJ2-7
CDR3 protein: CSVGQNSYEQYF
CDR3 DNA: TGCAGCGTAGGACAGAACTCCTACGAGCAGTACTTC

D gene: NA
V gene: TRBV18
clone size: NA
J gene: TRBJ1-1
CDR3 protein: CASSPPGTLNTEAFF
CDR3 DNA: TGTGCCAGCTCACCCCCCGGGACTTTGAACACTGAAGCTTTCTTT

D gene: TRBD2
V gene: TRBV7-3
clone size: NA
J gene: TRBJ2-1
CDR3 protein: CASSLGGGSSYEQFF
CDR3 DNA: TGTGCCAGCAGCTTGGGCGGGGGTAGTTCGTATGAGCAGTTCTTC

D gene: TRBD2
V gene: TRBV4-3
clone size: few
J gene: TRBJ2-7
CDR3 protein: CASSQTSGSSYEQYF
CDR3 DNA: TGCGCCAGCAGCCAAACAAGCGGGAGCTCCTACGAGCAGTACTTC

D gene: NA
V gene: TRBV28
clone size: few
J gene: TRBJ2-7
CDR3 protein: CASSTPTYEQYF
CDR3 DNA: TGTGCCAGCAGTACCCCAACCTACGAGCAGTACTTC

D gene: NA
V gene: TRBV20-1
clone size: many
J gene: TRBJ1-3
CDR3 protein: CSARGAGNRNTIYF
CDR3 DNA: TGCAGTGCTAGAGGGGCAGGGAATCGAAACACCATATATTTT

D gene: TRBD1
V gene: TRBV24-1
clone size: few
J gene: TRBJ1-1
CDR3 protein: CATSDSTGKATEAFF
CDR3 DNA: TGTGCCACCAGTGACTCGACAGGGAAGGCCACTGAAGCTTTCTTT

D gene: NA
V gene: TRBV12-3/TRBV12-4
clone size: many
J gene: TRBJ1-4
CDR3 protein: CASSLTGINEKLFF
CDR3 DNA: TGTGCCAGCAGTTTAACAGGGATTAATGAAAAACTGTTTTTT

D gene: NA
V gene: TRBV7-3
clone size: few
J gene: TRBJ2-5
CDR3 protein: CASSTGLQETQYF
CDR3 DNA: TGTGCCAGCAGCACCGGACTACAAGAGACCCAGTACTTC

D gene: NA
V gene: TRBV7-8
clone size: NA
J gene: TRBJ2-7
CDR3 protein: CASSLAGQAYEQYF
CDR3 DNA: TGTGCCAGCAGCTTAGCGGGTCAAGCCTACGAGCAGTACTTC

D gene: NA
V gene: TRBV5-1
clone size: NA
J gene: TRBJ2-3
CDR3 protein: CASSLGRTGDTQYF
CDR3 DNA: TGCGCCAGCAGCTTGGGTAGAACAGGAGATACGCAGTATTTT

D gene: NA
V gene: TRBV24-1
clone size: few
J gene: TRBJ1-5
CDR3 protein: CATSEGLFNQPQHF
CDR3 DNA: TGTGCCACCAGCGAAGGACTCTTCAATCAGCCCCAGCATTTT

D gene: TRBD2
V gene: TRBV4-3
clone size: many
J gene: TRBJ2-7
CDR3 protein: CASSQDIPSGAYEQYF
CDR3 DNA: TGCGCCAGCAGCCAAGATATTCCTAGCGGTGCCTACGAGCAGTACTTC

D gene: TRBD2
V gene: TRBV3-1
clone size: many
J gene: TRBJ2-3
CDR3 protein: CASSQILAGLVDTQYF
CDR3 DNA: TGTGCCAGCAGCCAGATACTAGCGGGGCTGGTAGATACGCAGTATTTT

D gene: NA
V gene: TRBV6-5
clone size: few
J gene: TRBJ1-2
CDR3 protein: CASSRQFNYGYTF
CDR3 DNA: TGTGCCAGCAGCCGACAGTTCAACTATGGCTACACCTTC

D gene: TRBD1
V gene: TRBV29-1
clone size: many
J gene: TRBJ2-3
CDR3 protein: CSVEDWKGGISTDTQYF
CDR3 DNA: TGCAGCGTTGAAGATTGGAAAGGGGGCATTAGTACAGATACGCAGTATTTT

D gene: NA
V gene: TRBV28
clone size: many
J gene: TRBJ2-1
CDR3 protein: CASSRLVGDNEQFF
CDR3 DNA: TGTGCCAGCAGTCGTTTGGTTGGGGACAATGAGCAGTTCTTC

D gene: TRBD1
V gene: TRBV6-2/TRBV6-3
clone size: NA
J gene: TRBJ2-5
CDR3 protein: CASSLYRTGLSRETQYF
CDR3 DNA: TGTGCCAGCAGTTTATATCGGACAGGGCTGAGTCGAGAGACCCAGTACTTC

D gene: NA
V gene: TRBV29-1
clone size: NA
J gene: TRBJ1-2
CDR3 protein: CSDSSNYGYTF
CDR3 DNA: TGCAGTGACAGCTCTAACTATGGCTACACCTTC

D gene: NA
V gene: TRBV3-1
clone size: NA
J gene: TRBJ1-2
CDR3 protein: CASSQGQAGYTF
CDR3 DNA: TGTGCCAGCAGCCAAGGTCAGGCCGGCTACACCTTC

D gene: NA
V gene: TRBV18
clone size: NA
J gene: TRBJ2-1
CDR3 protein: CASSPPNLASQGNEQFF
CDR3 DNA: TGTGCCAGCTCACCACCGAATCTAGCGAGCCAAGGGAATGAGCAGTTCTTC

D gene: NA
V gene: TRBV5-1
clone size: few
J gene: TRBJ2-5
CDR3 protein: CASSFYQETQYF
CDR3 DNA: TGCGCCAGCAGCTTCTACCAAGAGACCCAGTACTTC

D gene: NA
V gene: TRBV20-1
clone size: NA
J gene: TRBJ2-6
CDR3 protein: CSARGWTGANVLTF
CDR3 DNA: TGCAGTGCTAGAGGCTGGACTGGGGCCAACGTCCTGACTTTC

D gene: NA
V gene: TRBV7-2
clone size: NA
J gene: TRBJ2-5
CDR3 protein: CASSSGLGRETQYF
CDR3 DNA: TGTGCCAGCAGCTCAGGGTTGGGGCGAGAGACCCAGTACTTC

D gene: TRBD1
V gene: TRBV2
clone size: few
J gene: TRBJ2-5
CDR3 protein: CASSLPSGGLETQYF
CDR3 DNA: TGTGCCAGCAGTCTCCCTTCAGGGGGCCTCGAGACCCAGTACTTC

D gene: TRBD1
V gene: TRBV23-1
clone size: NA
J gene: TRBJ2-2
CDR3 protein: CASRNRGNTGELFF
CDR3 DNA: TGCGCCAGCAGAAACAGGGGAAACACCGGGGAGCTGTTTTTT

D gene: NA
V gene: TRBV20-1
clone size: NA
J gene: TRBJ1-1
CDR3 protein: CSARRPGTRHTEAFF
CDR3 DNA: TGCAGTGCTAGACGCCCAGGTACTCGGCACACTGAAGCTTTCTTT

D gene: TRBD1
V gene: TRBV20-1
clone size: few
J gene: TRBJ1-2
CDR3 protein: CSASAGTGGGYGYTF
CDR3 DNA: TGCAGTGCCTCTGCCGGGACAGGGGGCGGCTATGGCTACACCTTC

D gene: TRBD1
V gene: TRBV19
clone size: many
J gene: TRBJ1-1
CDR3 protein: CASSIVSWDRGRKTEAFF
CDR3 DNA: TGTGCCAGTAGTATAGTCAGTTGGGACAGGGGAAGGAAAACTGAAGCTTTCTTT

D gene: TRBD2
V gene: TRBV27
clone size: NA
J gene: TRBJ2-3
CDR3 protein: CASSFGLAGGGRDTQYF
CDR3 DNA: TGTGCCAGCAGTTTCGGACTAGCGGGAGGTGGGAGGGATACGCAGTATTTT

D gene: TRBD1
V gene: TRBV20-1
clone size: NA
J gene: TRBJ1-4
CDR3 protein: CSAAAGGAANEKLFF
CDR3 DNA: TGCAGTGCTGCCGCAGGGGGCGCAGCTAATGAAAAACTGTTTTTT

D gene: NA
V gene: TRBV7-2
clone size: few
J gene: TRBJ1-2
CDR3 protein: CASSSFRGASSRGYTF
CDR3 DNA: TGTGCCAGCAGCTCCTTCCGGGGGGCAAGTTCGCGTGGCTACACCTTC

D gene: NA
V gene: TRBV12-3/TRBV12-4
clone size: many
J gene: TRBJ2-2
CDR3 protein: CASSPRRENTGELFF
CDR3 DNA: TGTGCCAGCAGTCCCCGAAGGGAGAACACCGGGGAGCTGTTTTTT

D gene: NA
V gene: TRBV6-2/TRBV6-3
clone size: many
J gene: TRBJ2-5
CDR3 protein: CASRDAVRGETQYF
CDR3 DNA: TGTGCCAGCAGAGACGCGGTCAGGGGAGAGACCCAGTACTTC